This passage covers 21 T cell receptor beta chains from one sample sequenced in a study of blood T cell repertoires in COVID-19. Assay used: immunoSEQ multiplex PCR; TCRdb lists only in-frame clones, some missing. This sample has some 150,000 clones; roughly 79% occur once, and the top ten carry roughly 8.7%. Specimen: peripheral blood. The receptors come from a man aged 50 or older with active or convalescent COVID-19.

The V call is TRBV2, the J call TRBJ1-6; 9 nucleotides line up with TRBD1. This CDR3 comprises 14 residues. Unmatched junction bases numbered 5, after V lost 8 bases and J lost 6 bases. Per the germline V gene, CDR1 is SNHLY and CDR2 is FYNNEI. The chain's CDR3 is CASGPDRGNSPLHF. Here the CDR3 DNA reads TGTGCCAGCGGCCCGGACAGGGGTAATTCACCCCTCCACTTT.

This clone was seen only a few times. J is TRBJ1-1 and V is TRBV11-2; D is unclear. Trimming cost V 5 bases and J 6 bases, with 16 bases left between them. Germline V gene lookup returns CDR1 SGHAT and CDR2 FQNNGV. The CDR3 runs 14 residues. Here the CDR3 DNA reads TGTGCCAGCAGCCCCGCCAACGGGAGGGCTGAAGCTTTCTTT. Its protein is CASSPANGRAEAFF.

The chain employs TRBV28 and TRBJ2-7, with 7 bases identical to TRBD1. The CDR3 runs to 14 residues. Unmatched junction bases numbered 7, after V lost 6 bases and J lost 2 bases. In germline, CDR1 is MDHEN, CDR2 SYDVKM. The CDR3 DNA reads TGTGCCAGCAGCAACACAGGGGTAGCCTACGAGCAGTACTTC. Translation gives CASSNTGVAYEQYF.

This clone was counted only a few times. The rearrangement links TRBV11-2 to TRBJ2-7; 8 bases are shared with TRBD2. The ends lost 3 bases at V and 2 bases at J; junction bases unmatched: 3. This CDR3 is 14 amino acids long. The germline gives CDR1 SGHAT, CDR2 FQNNGV. DNA for the CDR3: TGTGCCAGCAGCTTGGCGGGAGGTCCCTACGAGCAGTACTTC. Translation gives CASSLAGGPYEQYF.

The chain recombines TRBV20-1 with TRBJ1-4, with TRBD1 as a possible D gene (5 bases). Trimming stripped 3 bases from V and 8 bases from J, with 16 bases between. This CDR3 has 14 amino acids. CDR1 is DFQATT, CDR2 SNEGSKA, per germline (reference sequence). CDR3 DNA sequence: TGCAGTGCTAGTATAGACAGCGGAGGGGAAAAACTGTTTTTT. Its translation is CSASIDSGGEKLFF.

This clone was seen many times. The rearrangement links TRBV19 to TRBJ2-1; 9 bases align to TRBD2. Germline trimming cut 0 bases from V and 7 bases from J; bases unmatched to any gene: 1. The germline gives CDR1 LNHDA, CDR2 SQIVND (reference sequence). This CDR3 has 14 residues. In nucleotides, the CDR3 is TGTGCCAGTAGTATAGAAGCGGGAGGAAATGAGCAGTTCTTC. It encodes CASSIEAGGNEQFF.

The chain uses TRBV5-6 and TRBJ2-6; D is possibly TRBD2 (5 bases). Germline lookup yields CDR1 SGHDT and CDR2 YYEEEE. The ends were cut back, 4 bases at V and 4 bases at J, with 9 bases in the middle. The length of the CDR3 is 14 residues. CDR3 sequence (DNA): TGTGCCAGCAGCCCCGAGCGGGGGGCCAACGTCCTGACTTTC. Its protein is CASSPERGANVLTF.

CDR3 amino acids: CASGQGLAGGEDEQFF. The DNA for the CDR3 is TGTGCTAGTGGCCAAGGACTAGCGGGAGGTGAGGATGAGCAGTTCTTC. The chain couples TRBV12-5 to TRBJ2-1, with 14 bases matching TRBD2. This CDR3 contains 16 residues. Germline V CDR1 and CDR2: LGHNT, FRNRAP. V gave up 6 bases and J gave up 8 bases; unmatched junction bases: 9.

There are a few counts of this clone. V is TRBV9 and J is TRBJ2-1; D might be TRBD1 (6 bases). Trimming stripped 10 bases from V and 4 bases from J, with 18 bases between. CDR1 is SGDLS and CDR2 is YYNGEE in the germline V gene. The CDR3 runs to 14 residues. Here the CDR3 reads CASGDRASYNEQFF. The CDR3 bases are TGTGCCTCAGGGGACCGGGCCTCGTACAATGAGCAGTTCTTC.

The rearrangement uses TRBV7-2 and TRBJ2-1, with D perhaps TRBD2 (6 bases). The CDR3 contains 14 residues. Germline V gives CDR1 SGHTA, CDR2 FQGNSA. V gave up 0 bases and J gave up 8 bases, with 11 bases separating them. The CDR3 here is CASSLAGSGYEQFF. In DNA form, the CDR3 reads TGTGCCAGCAGCTTAGCCGGGAGCGGGTATGAGCAGTTCTTC.

This clone was detected only a few times. The rearrangement links TRBV24-1 to TRBJ2-1; 10 bases are a match to TRBD2. The ends lost 1 base at V and 8 bases at J; junction bases unmatched: 7. The CDR3 contains 16 residues. Germline-derived CDR1 and CDR2 are KGHDR and SFDVKD. This CDR3 reads CATSDLSLAGADEQFF. CDR3 bases: TGTGCCACCAGTGATTTAAGCCTAGCGGGAGCCGATGAGCAGTTCTTC.

J is TRBJ2-1 and V is TRBV7-3; tentatively, D is TRBD1 (5 bases). Germline loops: CDR1 SGHTA, CDR2 FQGTGA. CDR3 length: 13 residues. V lost 2 bases to trimming and J lost 9 bases, with 11 bases between them. As DNA, the CDR3 is TGTGCCAGCAGCTTAGCCTTTAGGGGTGAGCAGTTCTTC. Encoded protein: CASSLAFRGEQFF.

The V gene is TRBV27, the J gene TRBJ1-5; a possible D gene is TRBD1 (5 bases). This CDR3 spans 13 amino acids. CDR1 MNHEY and CDR2 SMNVEV come from the germline V gene (reference sequence). The V end lost 5 bases, the J end lost 5 bases, and 10 bases lay between the germline ends. The DNA of the CDR3 is TGTGCCAGCAGTCTGGGGCCGGATCAGCCCCAGCATTTT. Amino acid sequence: CASSLGPDQPQHF.

This clone appeared once. This sequence joins TRBV19 and TRBJ2-1; 12 nucleotides line up with TRBD2. The CDR3 spans 19 residues. The V and J ends lost 2 bases and 1 base, in that order; junction bases with no gene match: 9. Germline CDR1 reads LNHDA; CDR2 reads SQIVND (reference sequence). The CDR3 DNA is TGTGCCAGTAGTATAACCCCTTTGACTAGCGGGGGATCCTACAATGAGCAGTTCTTC. Translated, it gives CASSITPLTSGGSYNEQFF.

This chain joins TRBV9 and TRBJ2-1, with 14 bases fitting TRBD2. The junction had 3 bases not matched to a gene; V was cut back by 4 bases and J by 3 bases. Looked up from germline, CDR1 is SGDLS and CDR2 is YYNGEE. The CDR3 runs to 16 residues. DNA for the CDR3: TGTGCCAGCAGCAAGGGACTAGCGGGAGTCTACAATGAGCAGTTCTTC. Its protein is CASSKGLAGVYNEQFF.

There are a few counts of this clone. The J gene is TRBJ1-5, the V gene TRBV19; D gene unclear. V dropped 6 bases and J dropped 0 bases, with 6 bases sitting between them. Germline V lookup: CDR1 LNHDA, CDR2 SQIVND (reference sequence). The length of the CDR3 is 13 residues. DNA of the CDR3: TGTGCCAGTAGCCCAAATAGCAATCAGCCCCAGCATTTT. Translating it yields CASSPNSNQPQHF.

This chain joins TRBV7-3 and TRBJ2-3, with TRBD1 matching over 10 bases. V trimming: 8 bases; J trimming: 4 bases; junction bases outside the gene matches: 6. Germline CDR1 reads SGHTA; CDR2 reads FQGTGA. This CDR3 contains 14 residues. As DNA, the CDR3 is TGTGCCAGCGGCCCAGGACAGGGGGCAGATACGCAGTATTTT. Translation: CASGPGQGADTQYF.

This clone was observed once. CDR3 in amino acids: CASRPQGGRGNEQFF. The CDR3 DNA sequence: TGTGCCAGCAGGCCCCAGGGCGGGAGGGGCAATGAGCAGTTCTTC. The chain employs TRBV28 and TRBJ2-1; TRBD2 matches at 9 bases. CDR3 length equals 15 residues. Germline lookup yields CDR1 MDHEN and CDR2 SYDVKM. V lost 6 bases, J lost 6 bases, and 9 bases stayed unmatched.

A single count supports this clone. The chain couples TRBV9 to TRBJ2-7, with 8 bases aligning to TRBD1. The CDR3 is 14 amino acids. V was clipped by 3 bases and J by 5 bases; unmatched bases: 7. Germline loops: CDR1 SGDLS, CDR2 YYNGEE. In DNA form, the CDR3 reads TGTGCCAGCAGCGCCGGACAGGGTTTGAACGAGCAGTACTTC. Its protein is CASSAGQGLNEQYF.

This sequence joins TRBV18 and TRBJ2-7, with D maybe TRBD2 (6 bases). The CDR3 extends over 15 amino acids. CDR1 and CDR2 from the germline V gene are KGHSH and LQKENI. V was trimmed by 3 bases and J by 3 bases, leaving 15 bases between them. The CDR3 bases are TGTGCCAGCTCACCCCCGGGGGTAGGCTTCTACGAGCAGTACTTC. This sequence encodes CASSPPGVGFYEQYF.

The chain carries TRBV9 and TRBJ2-3, with a tentative D call TRBD2 (5 bases). Trimming took off 0 bases at V and 5 bases at J, with 13 bases between the two ends. The CDR3 runs to 15 residues. CDR1 is SGDLS and CDR2 is YYNGEE in the germline V gene. This CDR3 reads CASSVDGGLGDTQYF. Written as DNA, the CDR3 is TGTGCCAGCAGCGTAGATGGCGGGCTAGGAGATACGCAGTATTTT.